The sequence of this TCR beta chain was determined in a study of blood T cell repertoires in COVID-19. In the study overall: Specimens from acute and convalescent COVID-19 originated in the United States, Italy and Spain. The cDNA or gDNA used as material had been derived from T cells, B-cell-depleted T cells, or PBMCs.

Germline V gene lookup returns CDR1 MGHDK and CDR2 SYGVNS. Trimming removed 7 bases at V and 3 bases at J, with 6 bases between. This CDR3 region has 12 residues. Seattle patients were enrolled while actively infected and followed longitudinally. In the source study's methods: For nucleated cells, counts were estimated from reference gene primer amplification. Sequencing used immunoSEQ multiplex PCR; TCRdb keeps in-frame clones, though not all of them. That table supplies the V and J calls and clone size; D and trimming were determined from the DNA. The sample has a few hundred thousand clones, about 91% seen once.

The sequence derives from a woman aged 25 to 45 with COVID-19, enrolled during active disease. The rearrangement uses TRBV25-1 and TRBJ2-2; no firm D call. Source material: peripheral blood. The CDR3 is CASTLDTGELFF. The CDR3 nucleotides read TGTGCCAGCACTCTTGACACCGGGGAGCTGTTTTTT. The variable domain in full, with the rest retrieved from reference TRBV25-1 and TRBJ2-2, is EADIYQTPRYLVIGTGKKITLECSQTMGHDKMYWYQQDPGMELHLIHYSYGVNSTEKGDLSSESTVSRIRTEHFPLTLESARPSHTSQYLCASTLDTGELFFGEGSRLTVL.